These 30 T cell receptor beta chains came from one sample sequenced in a study of CD4 and CD8 cells across lung adenocarcinoma regions. One entry per CDR3 protein, called by TCRdb with MiXCR from the PCR reads. The sample has some 25,000 distinct CDR3 sequences, roughly half seen once. Sequences were obtained from CD8+ T cells from the center of a lung tumor. The receptors were sampled from a male donor with lung adenocarcinoma. The CD4 and CD8 labels of this study may be unreliable.

This chain joins TRBV9 and TRBJ2-3; 8 bases fit TRBD2. There are 16 residues in the CDR3. Per the germline V gene, CDR1 is SGDLS and CDR2 is YYNGEE. The ends lost 3 bases at V and 4 bases at J; junction bases unmatched: 10. The CDR3 sequence is CASSGGAREGPDTQYF. DNA of the CDR3: TGTGCCAGCAGCGGAGGGGCTCGGGAGGGCCCAGATACGCAGTATTTT.

This chain links TRBV11-3 with TRBJ2-1; 7 bases are a match to TRBD1. The ends lost 5 bases at V and 6 bases at J; junction bases unmatched: 7. Germline V CDR1 and CDR2: SGHNT, YENEEA. The CDR3 totals 14 residues. In DNA form, the CDR3 reads TGTGCCAGCAGCACTCAAGGGGGCTCCAATGAGCAGTTCTTC. Its translation: CASSTQGGSNEQFF.

This clonotype occurred a few times. A junction end diverges from the germline sequence, so it may reflect a read error. The V and J genes are TRBV6-1 and TRBJ2-3, with no clear D. The length of the CDR3 is 13 residues. Germline V CDR1 and CDR2: MNHNS, SASEGT. The CDR3 sequence is CASSEQNTDIQYF. In DNA, the CDR3 is TGTGCCAGCAGTGAACAGAACACAGACATTCAGTATTTC.

This clonotype has at least ten counts. The CDR3 protein is CASSGHSYEQYF. The DNA for the CDR3 is TGCGCCAGCAGTGGCCATAGCTACGAGCAGTACTTC. The chain has TRBV10-1 and TRBJ2-7; D is unclear. The germline V gene encodes CDR1 WNHNN and CDR2 SYGVQD (reference sequence). The CDR3 sequence is 12 residues long. Trimming pared 4 bases from V and 3 bases from J, leaving 7 bases between.

The J gene is TRBJ2-2, the V gene TRBV4-2; 7 bases line up with TRBD1. Germline CDR1 reads LGHNA; CDR2 reads YNFKEQ. V was clipped by 0 bases and J by 4 bases; unmatched bases: 2. CDR3 length equals 15 residues. Here the CDR3 reads CASSQDAGGTGELFF. CDR3 coding DNA: TGTGCCAGCAGCCAAGATGCAGGGGGCACCGGGGAGCTGTTTTTT.

The chain couples TRBV11-1 to TRBJ1-5, with no clear D. The V end lost 1 base, the J end lost 0 bases, and 4 bases lay between the germline ends. The CDR3 covers 14 residues. CDR1 and CDR2 from the germline V gene are SGHAT and FQDESV (reference sequence). The DNA for the CDR3 is TGTGCCAGCAGCTTAGGGGGTAGCAATCAGCCCCAGCATTTT. Translating gives CASSLGGSNQPQHF. The complete variable domain, with remaining parts taken from reference TRBV11-1 and TRBJ1-5, reads EAEVAQSPRYKITEKSQAVAFWCDPISGHATLYWYRQILGQGPELLVQFQDESVVDDSQLPKDRFSAERLKGVDSTLKIQPAELGDSAMYLCASSLGGSNQPQHFGDGTRLSIL.

This clonotype was counted many times. The chain joins TRBV6-1 to TRBJ2-1, with D unclear. This CDR3 contains 17 residues. The germline V gene encodes CDR1 MNHNS and CDR2 SASEGT. V was pared by 6 bases and J by 8 bases, with 26 bases between. DNA for the CDR3: TGTGCCAGCAGCTCGACGGGCCACACCTTCGGTCTTCATGAGCAGTTCTTC. Protein sequence: CASSSTGHTFGLHEQFF.

This clonotype was seen at least ten times. The rearrangement joins TRBV10-3 to TRBJ2-5; weak D call: TRBD2 (7 bases). This CDR3 has 16 amino acids. Germline V gene data show CDR1 as ENHRY and CDR2 as SYGVKD. Trimming left V 6 bases short and J 5 bases short, with 22 bases between. In DNA, the CDR3 is TGTGCCATCAGCGGGCTAGTACAGGGAGGGCAGGAGACCCAGTACTTC. Protein sequence: CAISGLVQGGQETQYF.

The CDR3 coding sequence is TGTGCCAGCGCCAAAGGGCTACGAGCCAAAAACATTCAGTACTTC. Translation: CASAKGLRAKNIQYF. This chain uses TRBV6-1 with TRBJ2-4; no firm D call. The CDR3 loop spans 15 amino acids. Trimming stripped 8 bases from V and 0 bases from J, with 14 bases between. The germline V gene has CDR1 MNHNS and CDR2 SASEGT.

The V gene is TRBV7-2, the J gene TRBJ2-3, with 10 bases lining up with TRBD2. V dropped 0 bases and J dropped 4; count of bases not matched to a gene: 4. Germline values: CDR1 SGHTA, CDR2 FQGNSA. The CDR3 is made up of 16 amino acids. CDR3 in amino acids: CASSLALAGRADTQYF. In nucleotides, the CDR3 is TGTGCCAGCAGCTTAGCACTAGCGGGGAGAGCAGATACGCAGTATTTT.

The chain joins TRBV6-1 to TRBJ2-1; 10 bases fit TRBD2. The DNA end lines up better with TRBJ2-7; the J call may be wrong. Germline lookup yields CDR1 MNHNS and CDR2 SASEGT. The CDR3 consists of 15 residues. CDR3 in amino acids: CASSESSGRSNEQYF. The DNA of the CDR3 is TGTGCCAGCAGTGAAAGTAGCGGGAGGTCGAACGAGCAGTACTTC.

The chain links TRBV5-1 to TRBJ1-1; D remains ambiguous. The CDR3 totals 11 residues. From germline, CDR1 is SGHRS and CDR2 YFSETQ. Trimming stripped 5 bases from V and 5 bases from J, with 7 bases between. This CDR3 is CASRRETEAFF. DNA of the CDR3: TGCGCCAGCAGAAGGGAGACTGAAGCTTTCTTT.

Note on this clonotype: A junction boundary mismatches the germline segment, possibly from a read error. This chain links TRBV6-1 with TRBJ2-1; tentatively, D is TRBD1 or TRBD2 (7 bases each). There are 15 residues in the CDR3. The V gene's germline CDR1 is MNHNS and CDR2 SASEGT. The CDR3 sequence is CASRQNREGTDAQYF. The CDR3 nucleotides read TGTGCCAGCAGACAGAACAGGGAGGGGACAGATGCGCAGTATTTC.

J is TRBJ1-3 and V is TRBV6-1; TRBD1 aligns across 8 bases. This CDR3 region has 14 residues. Trimming took 6 bases from V and 2 from J; bases not matched to a gene: 3. From germline, CDR1 is MNHNS and CDR2 SASEGT. Here the CDR3 DNA reads TGTGCCAGCAGAGGACAGGGAGCTGGAAACACCATATATTTT. This encodes CASRGQGAGNTIYF.

This clonotype has only one observation. One end of the junction fails to match germline, which may point to a read error. This chain uses TRBV25-1 with TRBJ2-3; D might be TRBD2 (5 bases). Germline CDR1 reads MGHDK; CDR2 reads SYGVNS. This CDR3 region has 14 residues. The CDR3 nucleotides are TGTGCCAGCAGTGGGGCAGGAGGCACAGAGACGCAGTACTTT. The encoded protein is CASSGAGGTETQYF.

The V and J genes are TRBV6-1 and TRBJ2-2; either TRBD1 or TRBD2 may fit D (5 bases each). The J call is in doubt because the DNA end fits TRBJ2-3 better. The CDR3 covers 15 residues. Germline CDR1 reads MNHNS; CDR2 reads SASEGT. In nucleotides, the CDR3 is TGTGCCAGCAGCGGACGGCCGGATGGGACCGGTAAGCAGTATTTT. The encoded protein is CASSGRPDGTGKQYF.

In this sample, this clonotype turned up many times. The chain carries TRBV28 and TRBJ2-3, with a weak D call TRBD1 (7 bases). V lost 7 bases, J lost 0 bases, and 17 bases lay in between. The germline gives CDR1 MDHEN, CDR2 SYDVKM. This CDR3 region has 16 residues. CDR3 amino acids: CASTGGGGASTDTQYF. CDR3 DNA: TGTGCCAGCACAGGGGGAGGAGGGGCTAGCACAGATACGCAGTATTTT.

This clonotype was counted many times. Given a much more abundant clone one base away, this may be a read error. This chain links TRBV6-6 with TRBJ2-1, with 11 nucleotides matching TRBD2. The J call may be faulty, since TRBJ2-7 better matches the DNA end. Germline assignment: CDR1 MNHNY and CDR2 SVGAGI (reference sequence). The CDR3 has 16 amino acids. The CDR3 DNA follows: TGTGCCAGCAGGAGACTTAGCGGGAGGGCCGGGAATGAGCAGTACTTC. Protein sequence: CASRRLSGRAGNEQYF.

The V and J genes are TRBV10-2 and TRBJ2-3; D is undetermined. With the DNA end fitting TRBJ2-7 better, the J assignment may be wrong. Germline V gene data show CDR1 as WSHSY and CDR2 as SAAADI. The CDR3 sequence is 16 residues long. CDR3 in DNA: TGCGCCAGCAGTGAGCCCTCTGGGCTACCCACAGATATGCAGTACTTC. This translates into CASSEPSGLPTDMQYF.

Only one count was recorded for this clonotype. The rearrangement links TRBV6-1 to TRBJ1-2; the D is unclear. Germline V gives CDR1 MNHNS, CDR2 SASEGT. Between the trimmed V and J ends, which lost 2 bases and 6 bases, there was a span of 16 bases. The CDR3 runs to 15 residues. For the CDR3, the DNA is TGTGCCAGCAGTGAAAGTCGGCTGGGGATACATGGCTACACCTTC. Translating it yields CASSESRLGIHGYTF.

The rearrangement uses TRBV9 and TRBJ2-7, with 8 positions matching TRBD2. There are 21 residues in the CDR3. Looked up from germline, CDR1 is SGDLS and CDR2 is YYNGEE. The junction had 23 bases not matched to a gene; V was cut back by 3 bases and J by 0 bases. CDR3 coding DNA: TGTGCCAGCAGCGCTCCCGGGAGGGGACGACGCTTAGCGGGAAGCTCCTACGAGCAGTACTTC. Amino acid sequence: CASSAPGRGRRLAGSSYEQYF. The variable domain in full, completed from reference TRBV9 and TRBJ2-7, reads DSGVTQTPKHLITATGQRVTLRCSPRSGDLSVYWYQQSLDQGLQFLIQYYNGEERAKGNILERFSAQQFPDLHSELNLSSLELGDSALYFCASSAPGRGRRLAGSSYEQYFGPGTRLTVT.

The chain uses TRBV27 and TRBJ2-5; the D call may be TRBD1 or TRBD2 (6 bases each). This CDR3 spans 17 amino acids. CDR1 is MNHEY, CDR2 SMNVEV, per germline (reference sequence). With 5 bases removed from V and 0 bases from J, the gap between germline ends came to 19 bases. In DNA, the CDR3 is TGTGCCAGCAGTGCGGGGCTGGGGGGCCGTGACCAAGAGACCCAGTACTTC. Translation: CASSAGLGGRDQETQYF.

V is TRBV6-1 and J is TRBJ2-3, with 8 bases matching TRBD2. Germline values: CDR1 MNHNS, CDR2 SASEGT. The V gene end was trimmed by 6 bases and the J gene end by 8 bases; junction bases not matched to a gene: 25. CDR3 length: 19 amino acids. CDR3 coding DNA: TGTGCCAGCAGGGAGCCGGGCCTTCCCCCCCCAGCGGGAGAGCGTACGCAGTATTTT. Translated: CASREPGLPPPAGERTQYF.

The J gene is TRBJ2-1, the V gene TRBV10-2; 7 nucleotides agree with TRBD2. The DNA end is a closer match to TRBJ2-5, so the J assignment may be wrong. The germline gives CDR1 WSHSY, CDR2 SAAADI. The CDR3 spans 12 residues. The CDR3 region is CASGTTGGTQYF. CDR3 nucleotide sequence: TGCGCCAGCGGGACTACCGGGGGGACCCAGTACTTC.

This clonotype was observed at least ten times. This rearrangement joins TRBV4-1 to TRBJ2-5, with unresolved D. CDR1 and CDR2 (germline): MGHRA, YSYEKL. Between the trimmed V and J ends, which lost 2 bases and 4 bases, there was a span of 11 bases. This CDR3 is 14 amino acids long. The CDR3 here is CASSQSGVRETQYF. The CDR3 DNA reads TGCGCCAGCAGCCAATCTGGGGTTCGAGAGACCCAGTACTTC.

The rearrangement uses TRBV6-1 and TRBJ1-1, with a possible D match to TRBD1 (6 bases). Germline loops: CDR1 MNHNS, CDR2 SASEGT. V shed 6 bases and J shed 1 base, with 12 bases lying between them. This CDR3 comprises 14 residues. Here the CDR3 DNA reads TGTGCCAGCAGATCAGGGGCGGGGAACACTGAAGCTTTCTTT. As protein: CASRSGAGNTEAFF.

By proportion, this clonotype is medium-sized. The rearrangement uses TRBV27 and TRBJ2-5; 9 bases align to TRBD1. Losses at the gene ends were 4 bases for V and 5 bases for J; bases not matched to a gene: 5. Germline V gene sequence: CDR1 MNHEY, CDR2 SMNVEV (reference sequence). This CDR3 contains 14 residues. The DNA for the CDR3 is TGTGCCAGCAGTTCGGACAGGGGTTGGGAGACCCAGTACTTC. Amino acid sequence: CASSSDRGWETQYF.

This clonotype was observed a single time. At one end the junction does not follow the germline gene, possibly because of a read error. The chain joins TRBV10-2 to TRBJ2-3, with TRBD2 matching 9 bases. Germline CDR1 WSHSY, CDR2 SAAADI. This CDR3 has 14 residues. CDR3 amino acids: CAGSGGPDRDTQYF. CDR3 nucleotides: TGCGCGGGCAGCGGGGGGCCTGACCGAGATACCCAGTATTTC.

This clonotype ranks as medium-sized. This chain uses TRBV10-1 with TRBJ2-1, with 11 bases identical to TRBD2. V shed 6 bases and J 4 bases; nucleotides not matched to a gene: 23. The CDR3 is 21 amino acids. Germline loops: CDR1 WNHNN, CDR2 SYGVQD (reference sequence). CDR3 coding DNA: TGCGCCAGCAGGGACCTAGCGGGAGGCCTCGGGGGTACAATCTCGTACAATGAGCAGTTCTTC. This sequence encodes CASRDLAGGLGGTISYNEQFF.

This clonotype was recorded many times. A junction boundary mismatches the germline segment, possibly from a read error. The chain employs TRBV6-1 and TRBJ1-2; the match to TRBD1 covers 7 bases. Looked up from germline, CDR1 is MNHNS and CDR2 is SASEGT. The CDR3 spans 13 residues. The CDR3 is CASTEGTAYGYTF. CDR3 sequence (DNA): TGTGCCAGCACTGAAGGGACAGCCTATGGCTACACCTTC.